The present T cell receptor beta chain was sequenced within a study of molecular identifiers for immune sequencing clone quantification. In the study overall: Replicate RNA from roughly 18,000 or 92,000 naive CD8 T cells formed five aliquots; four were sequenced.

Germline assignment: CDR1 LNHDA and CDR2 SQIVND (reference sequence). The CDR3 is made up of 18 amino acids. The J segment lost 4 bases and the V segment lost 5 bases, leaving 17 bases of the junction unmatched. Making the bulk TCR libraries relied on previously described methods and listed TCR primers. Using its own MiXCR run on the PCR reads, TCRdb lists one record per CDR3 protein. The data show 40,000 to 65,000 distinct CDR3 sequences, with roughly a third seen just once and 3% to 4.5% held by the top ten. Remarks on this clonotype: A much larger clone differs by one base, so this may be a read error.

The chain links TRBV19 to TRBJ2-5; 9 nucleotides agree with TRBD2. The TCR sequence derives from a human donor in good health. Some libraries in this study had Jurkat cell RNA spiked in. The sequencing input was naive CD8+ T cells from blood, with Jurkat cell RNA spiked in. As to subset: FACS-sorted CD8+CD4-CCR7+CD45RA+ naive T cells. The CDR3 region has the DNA TGTGCCAGTAGTGACAGCGGACAAGCGGGAGGCCTAGGAGAGACCCAGTACTTC. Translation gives CASSDSGQAGGLGETQYF.